This entry is about one TCR beta chain. It has no known antigen specificity. Base qualities are not provided; no much larger clone lies one nucleotide away. The time point label on this specimen signifies: week 3, after first cycle of checkpoint inhibitor. Blood samples were taken before treatment (T0) and at week 3 (W3), following the first cycle of checkpoint blockade. Except for a couple of patients with rapid clinical progression, response was assessed 12 weeks after the first infusion by RECIST 1.1; disease control meant complete response, partial response or stable disease. Patients were excluded for prior systemic cancer treatment, concomitant immunosuppressant therapy or synchronous other active malignancies. TCR beta was sequenced in both bulk PBMC and plasma cell-free DNA in order to track circulating cells as well as T cell turnover. PBMC were isolated from blood with Lymphoprep and SepMate tubes, followed by red cell lysis. DNA from PBMC and sorted T cell subsets was extracted with QIAamp DNA Blood Mini kits.

The data were obtained in a study of blood T cell dynamics during melanoma immunotherapy (dated by TCRdb to the early 2020s). Regarding the research as a whole: All patients had metastatic melanoma and were given first-line pembrolizumab or nivolumab plus ipilimumab as standard of care in the United Kingdom. To find early correlates of response, the study profiled the peripheral T cell receptor repertoires of patients with metastatic melanoma both before and after one cycle of checkpoint inhibitor therapy. The training cohort was made up of consecutive patients, while a further independent group of patients from the same centre was pooled to form an external validation set.

The paper as a whole reports these results and caveats: Patients who later achieved disease control showed a bifurcated PBMC repertoire reorganization at W3, with increased clonality or increased diversity, unlike progressors. The relatively small sample size was acknowledged as potentially limiting generalization of the results. The study was unable to establish whether the T cell clones driving the repertoire changes were melanoma-specific or instead reflected general immune activation.

A fixed 350 ng of DNA was loaded for every bulk PBMC sample. The immunoSEQ TCRb Assay kit was used according to manufacturer instructions to amplify TCR beta CDR3 sequences from genomic DNA. The KAPA Library Quantification Kit for Illumina platforms was used to quantify the pooled libraries by qPCR. Sequencing of the pooled libraries was done on an Illumina NextSeq 500, with clustering at roughly 0.6-1.1 pM. Under the source paper's analysis protocol: TCR data were analyzed using immunoSEQ ANALYZER and the R LymphoSeq package. A rearrangement efficiency score was calculated as productive divided by the sum of productive and non-productive CDR3 sequences. Clonality was measured with the Gini coefficient and diversity with the Renyi index at alpha=1, and both measures were compared pairwise between timepoints within each patient. Clonal relatedness used an edit distance of 3, and repertoire similarity used the Bhattacharyya coefficient, both computed in LymphoSeq. To classify response, a linear discriminant analysis based on week-3 changes in clonality and diversity was built using the R MASS and caret packages. Imported from immuneACCESS, the table was reduced by TCRdb to in-frame sequences with V and J called. These copies leave out some clones; in studies compared against another copy, an unresolved V gene accounts for under half, and the cause of the remainder is not known. From that table come the V and J calls and clone size; the DNA was used to work out D and trimming. This sample lists about 12,000 clones; roughly 90% were detected once. The ten largest clones take up less than 5% of the sample.

CDR3 length: 11 amino acids, cysteine to phenylalanine. Solely the CDR3 DNA is kept, with 33 bases framed from the first base. A distance of 8 bases separates the germline ends of V and J, which lose 1 base and 11 bases respectively. Via the germline V gene, CDR1 is SGHTA and CDR2 FQGNSA. Material: blood, obtained from a patient treated with checkpoint blockade. This TCR was recovered from a human donor with melanoma. The chain employs TRBV7-2 and TRBJ1-1, with the identity of the D gene unclear. The nucleotides read TGTGCCAGCAGCTTAGGGGGTCGTGCTTTCTTT. Translated, this is CASSLGGRAFF.